Listed below are T cell receptor beta chains from one sample, sequenced in a study of spatial heterogeneity in lung cancer. TCRdb ran MiXCR on the 5' RACE reads and lists one entry per CDR3 protein. The sample contains a few thousand distinct CDR3 sequences, about 30% of which appear only once. Sequencing used PBMCs, obtained at surgery. These TCRs come from a male donor with early-stage non-small cell lung cancer. CDR3s include the opening cysteine and the closing phenylalanine or tryptophan. The D gene is left open where the match is weak. Not all rows give a size; the values are once, few, many and, for expanded clones, a class.

j_call v_call d_call clone_size cdr3_aa cdr3_nt
TRBJ1-1 TRBV6-2/TRBV6-3 NA medium-sized CASSHRTENTEAFF TGTGCCAGCAGTCACAGGACGGAGAACACTGAAGCTTTCTTT
TRBJ2-7 TRBV19 NA few CASRGNSHFWYF TGTGCCAGTAGGGGGAACTCACATTTCTGGTACTTC
TRBJ2-5 TRBV5-1 NA NA CASSPPGGGGGQETQYF TGCGCCAGCAGCCCCCCGGGGGGAGGGGGCGGCCAAGAGACCCAGTACTTC
TRBJ2-1 TRBV7-9 TRBD2 medium-sized CASSFLRWASGIYNEQFF TGTGCCAGCAGCTTTCTTCGCTGGGCTAGCGGGATCTACAATGAGCAGTTCTTC
TRBJ1-1 TRBV30 NA medium-sized CAWSRSSPGTAFF TGTGCCTGGAGTAGATCATCGCCCGGGACGGCTTTCTTT
TRBJ2-5 TRBV3-1 NA NA CASSQDDMAVSYQETQYF TGTGCCAGCAGCCAAGATGATATGGCAGTAAGCTACCAAGAGACCCAGTACTTC
TRBJ2-3 TRBV15 NA few CATSRDEPASTDTQYF TGTGCCACCAGCAGAGACGAGCCGGCGAGCACAGATACGCAGTATTTT
TRBJ2-1 TRBV7-9 TRBD2 NA CASSRLAGGYNEQFF TGTGCCAGCAGCCGTCTAGCGGGAGGGTACAATGAGCAGTTCTTC
TRBJ2-3 TRBV28 TRBD2 few CASSSSGRRRDTQYF TGTGCCAGCAGTTCTAGCGGCCGGAGGAGAGATACGCAGTATTTT
TRBJ1-6 TRBV13 TRBD1 few CASSLGDRVTSPLHF TGTGCCAGCAGCTTAGGGGACAGGGTGACTTCACCCCTCCACTTT
TRBJ2-7 TRBV6-2/TRBV6-3 NA NA CASSYVPDSYEQYF TGTGCCAGCAGTTATGTCCCAGACTCCTACGAGCAGTACTTC
TRBJ2-7 TRBV12-3/TRBV12-4 NA NA CASSRTHEQYF TGTGCCAGCAGTAGGACCCACGAGCAGTACTTC
TRBJ2-7 TRBV11-2 NA NA CASSFRLTTYEQYF TGTGCCAGCAGCTTCAGACTAACTACCTACGAGCAGTACTTC
TRBJ2-7 TRBV27 TRBD1 NA CASGLGDSPYEQYF TGTGCCAGCGGCCTGGGGGACAGCCCCTACGAGCAGTACTTC